A selection of T cell receptor beta chains follows, all from one sample in a study of shared clonotypes between healthy human individuals. Clones were read by immunoSEQ multiplex PCR, and TCRdb kept only the in-frame ones, dropping some. The repertoire holds 650,000 to 800,000 clones, about 90% seen once, with approximately 24% in the top ten. The material sequenced was naive CD8+ T cells sorted from blood. These receptors were collected from a man aged 25-40 years in good health. Both conserved end residues are part of each CDR3. Each record gives: J gene, CDR3 length, V gene, D gene, CDR3 protein. A D gene is named only where the DNA matches it firmly.

>TRBJ1-5|13|TRBV19|NA
CASGWDSNQPQHF
>TRBJ2-7|14|TRBV7-9|TRBD1
CASSSTGQGNEQYF
>TRBJ2-7|14|TRBV6-6|TRBD1
CASSIGQETYEQYF
>TRBJ1-1|14|TRBV27|NA
CASSFARAATEAFF
>TRBJ1-5|15|TRBV30|NA
CAWSVLTGRNQPQHF
>TRBJ1-4|16|TRBV4-3|NA
CASSQGFMTDNEKLFF
>TRBJ2-3|15|TRBV9|TRBD1
CASSVWGTGPDTQYF
>TRBJ2-5|14|TRBV27|TRBD2
CASKVLAGGETQYF
>TRBJ2-1|16|TRBV9|TRBD2
CASSVIAGSTYNEQFF
>TRBJ1-1|13|TRBV7-9|NA
CASSARVDTEAFF
>TRBJ2-7|12|TRBV7-9|NA
CASSLIAHEQYF
>TRBJ2-2|16|TRBV19|TRBD2
CASSRDWGLLTGELFF
>TRBJ2-1|13|TRBV29-1|NA
CSVDSLNYNEQFF
>TRBJ1-5|14|TRBV5-1|TRBD1
CASSPDRGGQPQHF
>TRBJ2-1|16|TRBV5-6|NA
CASSLKERTPYNEQFF
>TRBJ2-1|16|TRBV7-9|TRBD2
CASSGRAGSSYNEQFF
>TRBJ2-3|15|TRBV27|NA
CASRSVGTGTDTQYF
>TRBJ2-1|17|TRBV5-1|TRBD2
CASSPDKRGLSYNEQFF
>TRBJ2-1|16|TRBV7-8|NA
CASSSYRGDSYNEQFF
>TRBJ1-3|15|TRBV15|TRBD1
CATSSTGGSGNTIYF
>TRBJ2-3|14|TRBV29-1|NA
CSVEVAARVDTQYF
>TRBJ1-5|17|TRBV15|NA
CATSRDRFNEGNQPQHF
>TRBJ1-5|15|TRBV4-3|NA
CASSQDPGAPQPQHF
>TRBJ1-1|11|TRBV27|NA
CASRVNTEAFF
>TRBJ1-2|15|TRBV2|NA
CASSRPYQDNYGYTF
>TRBJ2-7|13|TRBV28|NA
CASSYRSSYEQYF
>TRBJ2-5|16|TRBV6-5|NA
CASSYRRSKGSETQYF
>TRBJ1-1|13|TRBV27|NA
CASSFFYKTKAFF
>TRBJ2-7|13|TRBV27|NA
CASSLRAGREQYF
>TRBJ2-7|14|TRBV27|NA
CASSLGRSSYEQYF
>TRBJ2-7|15|TRBV14|TRBD1
CASSLRGTGAYEQYF
>TRBJ2-7|13|TRBV19|NA
CASSMTGGDEQYF
>TRBJ2-7|14|TRBV13|NA
CASSLQGVPYEQYF
>TRBJ2-1|15|TRBV5-1|TRBD2
CASSATSGSYNEQFF
>TRBJ1-3|14|TRBV7-9|NA
CASSLQGILHTIYF
>TRBJ2-7|13|TRBV18|NA
CASSPPTAYEQYF
>TRBJ2-3|14|TRBV7-9|NA
CASSLLGGADTQYF
>TRBJ2-6|19|TRBV11-2|TRBD1
CASSTHTGGGSSGANVLTF
>TRBJ1-3|16|TRBV28|TRBD1
CASSPVEGALGNTIYF
>TRBJ2-1|16|TRBV29-1|NA
CSVAGSPGTADNEQFF
>TRBJ1-3|17|TRBV4-1|NA
CASSQGAAKGAGNTIYF
>TRBJ1-2|12|TRBV29-1|NA
CSVDAANYGYTF
>TRBJ1-3|15|TRBV28|NA
CASSLGLSSGNTIYF
>TRBJ2-7|13|TRBV5-1|NA
CASSFGSGYEQYF
>TRBJ2-3|10|TRBV5-5|NA
CASSGTAQYF
>TRBJ2-3|15|TRBV28|NA
CASSLENGSTDTQYF
>TRBJ1-1|10|TRBV25-1|NA
CASRDTEAFF
>TRBJ2-7|13|TRBV28|NA
CASSLGSAYEQYF
>TRBJ2-7|14|TRBV19|NA
CASSIAVTSYEQYF
>TRBJ2-7|17|TRBV4-3|NA
CASSQDAAGKGAYEQYF
>TRBJ2-3|16|TRBV6-6|NA
CASSGEDRTSTDTQYF
>TRBJ2-7|12|TRBV7-2|NA
CASSPYIHEQYF
>TRBJ2-7|17|TRBV28|TRBD1
CASSLYWDRESTYEQYF